This TCR beta chain was identified during a study of early T cells in non-severe SARS-CoV-2 infection. Across the whole study: Unsorted whole-blood RNA was sequenced in bulk, leaving chains unpaired.

General observations from the study: Comparison of clonotypes with VDJdb favored anti-spike CD8 responses while missing private and CD4 specificities.

Trimming cost V 0 bases and J 0 bases, with 4 bases left between them. Germline assignment: CDR1 SGHNT and CDR2 YYREEE (reference sequence). This CDR3 region has 15 residues. In the library, individual cDNA molecules carried attached unique molecular identifiers. Each CDR3 protein is one row after TCRdb ran MiXCR on the 5' RACE reads. The table records roughly 100,000 distinct CDR3 sequences, about an eighth of them present only once. This clonotype has a count of ten or more. Antigen: not known. The source of this sequence is an adult who was a healthcare worker with PCR-confirmed SARS-CoV-2 infection or an uninfected control (not recorded which). Material for sequencing was whole blood. V is TRBV5-4 and J is TRBJ2-6; D gene uncertain. Here the CDR3 reads CASSLGVSGANVLTF. The CDR3 DNA reads TGTGCCAGCAGCTTGGGAGTCTCTGGGGCCAACGTCCTGACTTTC. The full variable domain, in which reference TRBV5-4 and TRBJ2-6 provide the parts outside the CDR3, is ETGVTQSPTHLIKTRGQQVTLRCSSQSGHNTVSWYQQALGQGPQFIFQYYREEENGRGNFPPRFSGLQFPNYSSELNVNALELDDSALYLCASSLGVSGANVLTFGAGSRLTVL.